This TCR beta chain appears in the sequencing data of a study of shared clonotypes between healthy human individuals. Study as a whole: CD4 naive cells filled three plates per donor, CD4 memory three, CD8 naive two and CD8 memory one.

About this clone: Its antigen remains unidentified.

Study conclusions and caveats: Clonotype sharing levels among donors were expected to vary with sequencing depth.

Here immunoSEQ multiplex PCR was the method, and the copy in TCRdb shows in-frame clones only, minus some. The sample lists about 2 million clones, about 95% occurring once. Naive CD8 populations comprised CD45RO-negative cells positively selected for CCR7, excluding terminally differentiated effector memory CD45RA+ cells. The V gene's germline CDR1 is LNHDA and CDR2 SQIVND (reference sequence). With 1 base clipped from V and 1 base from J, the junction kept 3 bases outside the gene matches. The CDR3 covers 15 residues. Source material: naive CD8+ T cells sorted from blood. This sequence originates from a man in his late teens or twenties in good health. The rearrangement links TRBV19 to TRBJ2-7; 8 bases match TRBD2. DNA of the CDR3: TGTGCCAGTAGTATAGCGGGGGGGCGATCCTACGAGCAGTACTTC. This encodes CASSIAGGRSYEQYF.